This T cell receptor (beta chain) was captured by sequencing in a study of blood T cell repertoires in COVID-19. Overall study: Sample material is recorded as cDNA or gDNA derived from T cells, B-cell-depleted T cells, or PBMCs.

The CDR3 is 18 residues long. V gave up 1 base and J gave up 0 bases; unmatched junction bases: 7. Per the germline V gene, CDR1 is SGHAT and CDR2 is FQNNGV. Methods used by the authors: Reference gene primer amplification gave estimated nucleated cell counts. TCRdb keeps only in-frame clones here, not all; method: immunoSEQ multiplex PCR. Clone size and the V and J calls come from that table; the DNA yielded D and trimming. The repertoire holds about 88,000 clones, with more than 75% as singletons. The sequencing sample was made of peripheral blood. The sequence was collected from a woman in her sixties or seventies with acute or convalescent COVID-19. V usage is TRBV11-2 and J usage is TRBJ2-3; 10 bases map to TRBD1. CDR3 amino acids: CASSLGLWDRGSTDTQYF. The CDR3, as DNA: TGTGCCAGCAGCTTAGGTTTATGGGACAGGGGTAGCACAGATACGCAGTATTTT.